This T cell receptor (beta chain) was sequenced in a study of brain metastases from non-small cell lung cancer. In the case of this clone: Germline is not matched at one junction end, which may reflect a read error.

The assay was immunoSEQ multiplex PCR, and TCRdb's table has in-frame clones only and misses some. The sample holds 2,000 to 2,500 clones, around 86% seen once. Germline CDR1 reads KGHSY; CDR2 reads FQNENV. This CDR3 comprises 16 residues. Input material: tumor-adjacent normal tissue. The V gene is TRBV16, the J gene TRBJ1-6; TRBD1 agrees at 8 bases. This TCR came from a donor aged 40 or over with non-small cell lung cancer. The CDR3 loop is CTSSQSGTGYNSPLHF. DNA of the CDR3: TGTACCAGCAGCCAATCGGGGACAGGCTATAATTCACCCCTCCACTTT.